This T cell receptor (beta chain) was captured in a study of OX40 agonist ivuxolimab in advanced cancers. Study context: Those treated in dose escalation had hepatocellular carcinoma, melanoma, renal cell cancer or head and neck cancer. Three dose-escalation patients had partial responses: one with hepatocellular carcinoma and two with cutaneous melanoma. Of mixed ages from about 20 to 80 and averaging approximately 60 years, the group was approximately 80% male. Notes on the study in general: People who partly responded at 0.1-3.0 mg/kg had some of the least clonal expansion seen.

Measured with immunoSEQ multiplex PCR; TCRdb has only the in-frame clones, and not every one. The repertoire consists of about 93,000 clones, with roughly nine tenths occurring once and the leading ten covering more than 0.5%. About this clone itself: The antigen remains undetermined.

The CDR3 consists of 14 residues. In germline, CDR1 is MNHNS, CDR2 SASEGT. V dropped 5 bases and J dropped 4; count of bases not matched to a gene: 7. This chain links TRBV6-1 with TRBJ1-1, with 7 positions matching TRBD1. The clonotype originates from an adult with an advanced solid tumor such as melanoma, head and neck, liver or kidney cancer. This specimen was CD4+ or CD8+ T cells sorted from blood, taken in a trial of the OX40 agonist ivuxolimab. The CDR3 region is CASSPPRQGTEAFF. The CDR3 nucleotides are TGTGCCAGCAGTCCCCCTCGACAGGGCACTGAAGCTTTCTTT.